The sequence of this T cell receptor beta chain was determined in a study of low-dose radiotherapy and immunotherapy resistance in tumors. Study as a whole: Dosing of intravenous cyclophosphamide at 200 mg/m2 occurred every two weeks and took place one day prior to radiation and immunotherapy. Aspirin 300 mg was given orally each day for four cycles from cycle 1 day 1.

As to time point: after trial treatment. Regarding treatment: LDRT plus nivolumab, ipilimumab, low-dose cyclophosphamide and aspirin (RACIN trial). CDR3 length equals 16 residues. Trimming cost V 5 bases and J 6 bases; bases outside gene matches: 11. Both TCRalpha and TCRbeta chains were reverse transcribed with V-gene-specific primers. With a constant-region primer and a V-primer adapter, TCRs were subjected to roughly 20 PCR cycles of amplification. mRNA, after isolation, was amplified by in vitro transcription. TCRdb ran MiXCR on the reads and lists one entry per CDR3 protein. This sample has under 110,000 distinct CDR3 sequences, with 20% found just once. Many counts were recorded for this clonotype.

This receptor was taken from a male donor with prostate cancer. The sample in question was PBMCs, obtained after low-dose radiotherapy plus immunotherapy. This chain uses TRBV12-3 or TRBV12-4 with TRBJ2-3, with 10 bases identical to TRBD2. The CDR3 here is CASSHQSGGALDTQYF. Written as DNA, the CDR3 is TGTGCCAGCAGTCATCAGAGCGGGGGGGCCCTCGATACGCAGTATTTT.